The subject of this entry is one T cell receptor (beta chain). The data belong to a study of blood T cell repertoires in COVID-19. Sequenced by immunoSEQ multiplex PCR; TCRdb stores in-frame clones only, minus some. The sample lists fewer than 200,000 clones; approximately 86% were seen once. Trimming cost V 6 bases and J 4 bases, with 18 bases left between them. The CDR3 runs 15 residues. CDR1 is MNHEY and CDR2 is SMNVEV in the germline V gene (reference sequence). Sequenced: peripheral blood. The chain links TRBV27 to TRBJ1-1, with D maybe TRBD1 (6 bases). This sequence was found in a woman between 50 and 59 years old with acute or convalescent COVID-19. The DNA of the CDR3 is TGTGCCAGCAGCCCCTTCCGACAGGTGGGCACTGAAGCTTTCTTT. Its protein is CASSPFRQVGTEAFF.